The subject of this entry is one TCR beta chain. This clonotype was observed many times. Its antigen is unknown. Per-base qualities were not stored, and no clone one base away is much larger. The source of the sample is a study of T cell repertoires and leukemia-associated antigens (dated by TCRdb to about 2019). Looking at the study overall: Per sample, about 5.1 to 7 million read pairs and roughly 3.3 to 5.0 million effective reads were obtained, for 15 million to 20 million effective reads in total. Using in vitro peptide stimulation of healthy T cells, the study set out to figure out what antigen is recognized by a TCR Vbeta21 clone that had previously been found in CML patients. General conclusions and limits of the study: The four groups showed no significant differences in numbers of Vbeta genes (about 60), Jbeta genes (approximately 14), VDJ rearrangements, or unique CDR3s. Antigen specificity and function of the expanded clones were not tested directly and required further investigation.

The CDR3 spans 16 residues, from the cysteine through the phenylalanine. This entry keeps only the CDR3 DNA: 48 bases, framed from base 1. The germline V gene provides CDR1 SGHVS and CDR2 FNYEAQ. A distance of 13 bases separates the germline ends of V and J, which lose 5 bases and 2 bases respectively. Total RNA was extracted from the cultured T cells with TRIzol reagent. 5' rapid amplification of cDNA ends (5'RACE) was used to amplify TCRbeta libraries from RNA. Before sequencing, library concentration and integrity were assessed using Qubit, an Agilent instrument, and quantitative PCR. Sequencing of qualified libraries was performed on Illumina HiSeq or MiSeq by a commercial service provider. In the paper's pipeline: TCR sequences in each sample were identified using MiXCR version 1.8.2. To qualify, a clone needed a CDR3 longer than four amino acids, an in-frame nucleotide length, and no stop codon. A read containing the complete CDR3 structure was defined as an effective read. Expanded clones were validated by RT-PCR with 24 Vbeta primers, GeneScan spectratyping, and Sanger sequencing. TCRdb trimmed the raw reads at Q25, called clones with MiXCR and kept productive beta chains. Every distinct CDR3 protein forms one entry, paired with its most common genes and DNA. V and J calls and clone size were set by TCRdb, not the authors. This sample holds 9,500 to 15,000 distinct CDR3 sequences; over 40% were observed only once. The ten largest clones represent 30% to 40% of the sample.

CD3+ T cells were first rested overnight at 2.5 million cells/mL in RPMI 1640 without fetal bovine serum. MACS immunomagnetic beads were used, per the manufacturer's instructions, to isolate CD3+ T cells from PBMCs. The sequence was collected from a female donor in good health. The chain is made from TRBV7-6 and TRBJ2-6; the D gene could be either TRBD1 or TRBD2, each agreeing at 5 bases. Specimen: CD3+ T cells sorted from blood and cultured. The CDR3 reads as follows: CASSRVQGAGANVLTF. The DNA sequence is as follows: TGTGCCAGCAGCAGAGTCCAGGGAGCTGGGGCCAACGTCCTGACTTTC.